This is a list of T cell receptor beta chains from one sample in a study of control samples from healthy donors and cancer patients. Some clones are missing from TCRdb's copy, which holds only in-frame ones; the method was immunoSEQ multiplex PCR. The data contain roughly 120,000 clones, approximately 90% of them singletons. Sequencing used blood. The source of these receptors is a woman aged 70-85 years in good health. CDR3s include the opening cysteine and the closing phenylalanine or tryptophan. D genes are given only for firm matches. Rows give clone size only sometimes, using once, few, many, or a class for an expanded clone.

>TRBV7-9|TRBD2|few|TRBJ2-1
CASRLVGPSGGVFNEQFF
TGTGCCAGCAGATTAGTTGGGCCTAGCGGGGGGGTCTTCAATGAGCAGTTCTTC
>TRBV6-2/TRBV6-3|.|.|TRBJ2-3
CASSLGDPSTDTQYF
TGTGCCAGCAGTCTCGGGGACCCTAGCACAGATACGCAGTATTTT
>TRBV18|TRBD1|.|TRBJ1-3
CASSPFQGAPYSGNTIYF
TGTGCCAGCTCACCCTTCCAGGGGGCCCCTTACTCTGGAAACACCATATATTTT
>TRBV27|TRBD2|.|TRBJ2-1
CASSLSGGPYNEQFF
TGTGCCAGCAGTTTGAGCGGGGGGCCTTACAATGAGCAGTTCTTC
>TRBV2|TRBD2|.|TRBJ2-7
CASRGGGGPYEQYF
TGTGCCAGCAGGGGGGGCGGGGGGCCCTACGAGCAGTACTTC
>TRBV6-4|.|.|TRBJ2-2
CASSGGVAGELFF
TGTGCCAGCAGTGGAGGAGTGGCCGGGGAGCTGTTTTTT
>TRBV4-2|.|once|TRBJ1-2
CASSQDPQSYGYTF
TGTGCCAGCAGCCAAGACCCGCAGAGTTATGGCTACACCTTC
>TRBV2|.|.|TRBJ2-1
CASSGGDWGHNEQFF
TGTGCCAGCAGTGGGGGGGACTGGGGGCACAATGAGCAGTTCTTC
>TRBV28|.|.|TRBJ1-5
CASGGVVGQSYSNQPQHF
TGTGCCAGCGGGGGGGTGGTAGGACAGAGTTATAGCAATCAGCCCCAGCATTTT
>TRBV7-8|.|once|TRBJ2-7
CASSPQRGLNRGASYEQYF
TGTGCCAGCAGCCCACAAAGGGGACTAAACAGGGGTGCATCCTACGAGCAGTACTTC
>TRBV19|.|.|TRBJ2-1
CASSILARTFSYNEQFF
TGTGCCAGTAGTATACTAGCCCGAACGTTCTCCTACAATGAGCAGTTCTTC
>TRBV5-1|.|few|TRBJ1-6
CASTQGDNSPLHF
TGCGCCAGCACTCAGGGAGATAATTCACCCCTCCACTTT
>TRBV4-1|.|.|TRBJ1-4
CASSPGRSNEKLFF
TGCGCCAGCAGCCCTGGGCGGTCTAATGAAAAACTGTTTTTT
>TRBV9|.|once|TRBJ1-5
CASKFLSSNQPQHF
TGTGCCAGCAAGTTCTTATCTAGCAATCAGCCCCAGCATTTT
>TRBV30|.|few|TRBJ1-5
CAWSVGWGHGANQPQHF
TGTGCCTGGAGTGTAGGGTGGGGACACGGGGCAAATCAGCCCCAGCATTTT
>TRBV11-2|.|.|TRBJ1-2
CASSLESDGYTF
TGTGCCAGCAGCTTAGAGAGTGATGGCTACACCTTC
>TRBV6-5|.|.|TRBJ1-2
CASRTLGDGYTF
TGTGCCAGCAGGACCCTGGGGGATGGCTACACCTTC
>TRBV3-1/TRBV3-2|.|.|TRBJ1-6
CASSFPLAGTSSDSPLHF
TGTGCCAGCAGCTTCCCCCTCGCGGGGACCTCAAGCGATTCACCCCTCCACTTT
>TRBV5-5|.|.|TRBJ1-3
CASSLELVASSGNTIYF
TGTGCCAGCAGCTTGGAGTTGGTGGCCAGCTCTGGAAACACCATATATTTT
>TRBV21-1|.|.|TRBJ2-7
CARYPGTGTSYEQYF
TGTGCCAGGTACCCCGGGACAGGGACTTCCTACGAGCAGTACTTC
>TRBV5-1|.|.|TRBJ2-3
CASSLSGPSTDTQYF
TGCGCCAGCAGCTTGTCAGGGCCTAGCACAGATACGCAGTATTTT
>TRBV11-2|.|.|TRBJ2-7
CASREGRNSYEQYF
TGTGCCAGCAGGGAAGGACGGAACTCCTACGAGCAGTACTTC
>TRBV6-1|.|.|TRBJ1-1
CASSERDKLLMNTEAFF
TGTGCCAGCAGTGAACGTGACAAGCTACTAATGAACACTGAAGCTTTCTTT
>TRBV6-6|.|.|TRBJ2-3
CASSPGADTQYF
TGTGCCAGCAGTCCTGGAGCAGATACGCAGTATTTT
>TRBV7-8|TRBD1|.|TRBJ2-7
CASSWDRTYEQYF
TGTGCCAGCAGCTGGGACAGAACCTACGAGCAGTACTTC
>TRBV9|.|.|TRBJ2-1
CASSVELRGSYNEQFF
TGTGCCAGCAGCGTAGAATTAAGGGGCTCCTACAATGAGCAGTTCTTC